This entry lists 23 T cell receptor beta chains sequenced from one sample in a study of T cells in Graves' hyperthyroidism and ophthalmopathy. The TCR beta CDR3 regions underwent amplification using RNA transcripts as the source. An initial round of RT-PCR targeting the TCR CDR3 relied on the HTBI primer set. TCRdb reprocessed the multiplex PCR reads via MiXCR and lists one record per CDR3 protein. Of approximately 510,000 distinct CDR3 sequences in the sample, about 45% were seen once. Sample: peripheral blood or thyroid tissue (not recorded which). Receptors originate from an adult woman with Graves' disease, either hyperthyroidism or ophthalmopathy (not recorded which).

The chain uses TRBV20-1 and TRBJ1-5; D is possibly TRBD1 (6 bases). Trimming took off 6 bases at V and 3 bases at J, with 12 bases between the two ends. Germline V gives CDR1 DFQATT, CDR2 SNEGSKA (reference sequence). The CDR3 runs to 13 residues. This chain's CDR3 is CSARRDNNQPQHF. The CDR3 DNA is TGCAGTGCGCGAAGGGACAACAATCAGCCCCAGCATTTT.

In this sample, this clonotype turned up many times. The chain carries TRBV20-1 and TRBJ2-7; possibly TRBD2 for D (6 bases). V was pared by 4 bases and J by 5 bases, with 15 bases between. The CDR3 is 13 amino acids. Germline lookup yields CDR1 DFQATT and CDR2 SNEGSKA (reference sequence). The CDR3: CSAKASVADEQYF. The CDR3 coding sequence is TGCAGTGCTAAGGCTAGCGTGGCGGACGAGCAGTACTTC.

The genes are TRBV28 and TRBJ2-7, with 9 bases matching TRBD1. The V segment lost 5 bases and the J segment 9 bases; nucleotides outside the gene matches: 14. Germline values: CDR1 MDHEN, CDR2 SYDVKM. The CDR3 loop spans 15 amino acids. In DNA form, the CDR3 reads TGTGCCAGCAGTCTCACGGAGACAGGGGGAATAGGGCAGTACTTC. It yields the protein CASSLTETGGIGQYF.

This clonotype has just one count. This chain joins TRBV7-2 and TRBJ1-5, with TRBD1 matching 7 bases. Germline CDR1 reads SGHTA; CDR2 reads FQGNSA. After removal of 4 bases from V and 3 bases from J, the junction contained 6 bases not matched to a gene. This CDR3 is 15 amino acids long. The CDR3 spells CASSSTGTANQPQHF. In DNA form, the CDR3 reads TGTGCCAGCAGCTCGACCGGGACAGCCAATCAGCCCCAGCATTTT.

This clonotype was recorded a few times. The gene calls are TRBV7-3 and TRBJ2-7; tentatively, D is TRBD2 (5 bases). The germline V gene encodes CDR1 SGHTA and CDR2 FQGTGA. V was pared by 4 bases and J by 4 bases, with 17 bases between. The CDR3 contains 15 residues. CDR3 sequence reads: CASSSAGHRGYEQYF. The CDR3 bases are TGTGCCAGCAGCTCGGCAGGTCACCGGGGATACGAGCAGTACTTC.

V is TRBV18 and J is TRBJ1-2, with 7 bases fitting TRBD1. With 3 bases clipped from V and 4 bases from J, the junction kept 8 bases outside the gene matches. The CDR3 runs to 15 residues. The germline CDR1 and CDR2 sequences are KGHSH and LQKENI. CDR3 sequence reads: CASSPDRETGYGYTF. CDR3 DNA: TGTGCCAGCTCACCCGACAGGGAGACGGGCTATGGCTACACCTTC.

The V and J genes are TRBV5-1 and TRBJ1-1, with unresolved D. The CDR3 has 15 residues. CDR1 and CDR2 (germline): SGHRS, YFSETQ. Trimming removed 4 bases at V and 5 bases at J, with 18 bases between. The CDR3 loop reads CASSTRTAPETEAFF. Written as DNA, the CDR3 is TGCGCCAGCAGCACTCGGACTGCCCCGGAGACTGAAGCTTTCTTT.

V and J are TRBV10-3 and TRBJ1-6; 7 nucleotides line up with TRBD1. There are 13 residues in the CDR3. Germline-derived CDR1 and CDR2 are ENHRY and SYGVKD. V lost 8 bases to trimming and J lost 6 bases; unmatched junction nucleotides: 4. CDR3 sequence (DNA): TGTGCCATCTCGGACAGGATTAATTCACCCCTCCACTTT. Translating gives CAISDRINSPLHF.

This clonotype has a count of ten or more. The CDR3 sequence: CASNPAGGPHEQFF. The CDR3 DNA follows: TGTGCCAGCAATCCCGCGGGAGGGCCGCATGAGCAGTTCTTC. The J gene is TRBJ2-1, the V gene TRBV9, with 9 bases that match TRBD2. Germline-derived CDR1 and CDR2 are SGDLS and YYNGEE. The CDR3 has 14 amino acids. The ends lost 6 bases at V and 8 bases at J; junction bases unmatched: 9.

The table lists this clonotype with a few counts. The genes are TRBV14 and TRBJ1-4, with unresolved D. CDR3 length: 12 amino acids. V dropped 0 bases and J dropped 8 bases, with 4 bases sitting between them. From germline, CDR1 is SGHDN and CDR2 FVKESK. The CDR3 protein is CASSQEWEKLFF. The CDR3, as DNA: TGTGCCAGCAGCCAAGAGTGGGAAAAACTGTTTTTT.

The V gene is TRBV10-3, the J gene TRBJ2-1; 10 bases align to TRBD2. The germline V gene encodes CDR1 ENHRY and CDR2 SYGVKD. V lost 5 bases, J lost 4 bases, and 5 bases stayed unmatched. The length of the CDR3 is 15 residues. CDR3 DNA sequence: TGTGCCATCAGTCGACTAGCGGGTTTGTACAATGAGCAGTTCTTC. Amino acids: CAISRLAGLYNEQFF.

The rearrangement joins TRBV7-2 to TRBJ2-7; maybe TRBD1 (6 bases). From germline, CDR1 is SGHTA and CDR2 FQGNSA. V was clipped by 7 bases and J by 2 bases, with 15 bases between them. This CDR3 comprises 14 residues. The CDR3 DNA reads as TGTGCCAGCAAACCAGGGGCAGGGCCCTACGAGCAGTACTTC. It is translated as CASKPGAGPYEQYF.

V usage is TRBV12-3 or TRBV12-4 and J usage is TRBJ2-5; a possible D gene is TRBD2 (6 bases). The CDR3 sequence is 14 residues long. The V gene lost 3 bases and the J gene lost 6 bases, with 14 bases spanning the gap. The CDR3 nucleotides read TGTGCCAGCAGTTTTGGAGGGGTGATACAGACCCAGTACTTC. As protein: CASSFGGVIQTQYF.

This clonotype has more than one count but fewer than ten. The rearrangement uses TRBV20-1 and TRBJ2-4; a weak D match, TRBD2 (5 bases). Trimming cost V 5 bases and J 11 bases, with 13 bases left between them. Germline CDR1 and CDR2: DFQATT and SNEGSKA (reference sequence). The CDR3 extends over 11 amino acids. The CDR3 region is CSAPERRVQYF. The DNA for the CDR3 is TGCAGTGCTCCAGAGCGGCGCGTTCAGTACTTC.

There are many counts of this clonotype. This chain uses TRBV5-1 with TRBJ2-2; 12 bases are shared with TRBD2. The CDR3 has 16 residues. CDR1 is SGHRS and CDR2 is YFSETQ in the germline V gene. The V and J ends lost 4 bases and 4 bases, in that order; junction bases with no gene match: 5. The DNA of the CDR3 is TGCGCCAGCAGCCGACTAGCGGGAGTTTCCACCGGGGAGCTGTTTTTT. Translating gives CASSRLAGVSTGELFF.

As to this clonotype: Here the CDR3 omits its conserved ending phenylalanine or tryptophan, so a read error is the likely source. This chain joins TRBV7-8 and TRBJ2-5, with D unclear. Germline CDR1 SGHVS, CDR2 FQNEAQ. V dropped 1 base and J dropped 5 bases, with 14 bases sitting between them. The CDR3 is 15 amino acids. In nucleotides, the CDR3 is TGTGCCAGCAGCTTAGTCGGGTATGAGGCGGAGACCCAGTACTCC. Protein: CASSLVGYEAETQYS.

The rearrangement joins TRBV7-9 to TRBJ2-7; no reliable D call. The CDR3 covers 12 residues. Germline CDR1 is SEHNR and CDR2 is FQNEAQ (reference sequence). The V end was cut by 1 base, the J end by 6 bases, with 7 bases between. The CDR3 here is CASSLERPEQYF. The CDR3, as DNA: TGTGCCAGCAGCTTAGAACGCCCCGAGCAGTACTTC.

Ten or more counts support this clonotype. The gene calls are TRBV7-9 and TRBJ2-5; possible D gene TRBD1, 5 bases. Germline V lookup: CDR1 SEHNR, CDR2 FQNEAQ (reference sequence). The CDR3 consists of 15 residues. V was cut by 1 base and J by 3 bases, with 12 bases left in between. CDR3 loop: CASSLGQSVKETQYF. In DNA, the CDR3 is TGTGCCAGCAGCTTAGGACAGTCGGTGAAAGAGACCCAGTACTTC.

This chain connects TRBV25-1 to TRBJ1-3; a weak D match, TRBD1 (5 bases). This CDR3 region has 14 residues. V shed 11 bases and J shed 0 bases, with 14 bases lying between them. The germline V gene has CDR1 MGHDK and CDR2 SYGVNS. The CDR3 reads CAQRGTSSGNTIYF. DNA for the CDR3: TGTGCCCAGCGGGGGACCTCCTCTGGAAACACCATATATTTT.

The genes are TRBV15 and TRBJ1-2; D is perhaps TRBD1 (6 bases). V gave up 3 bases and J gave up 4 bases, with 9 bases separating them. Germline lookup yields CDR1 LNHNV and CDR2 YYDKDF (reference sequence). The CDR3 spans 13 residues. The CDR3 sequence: CATSSEDSYGYTF. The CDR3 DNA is TGTGCCACCAGCAGCGAGGACAGCTATGGCTACACCTTC.

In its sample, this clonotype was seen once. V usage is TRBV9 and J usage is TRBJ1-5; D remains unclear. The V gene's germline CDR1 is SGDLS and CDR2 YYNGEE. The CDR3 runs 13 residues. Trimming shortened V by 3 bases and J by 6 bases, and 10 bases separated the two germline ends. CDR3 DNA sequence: TGTGCCAGCAGCGGCGGATTGGGTCAGCCCCAGCATTTT. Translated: CASSGGLGQPQHF.

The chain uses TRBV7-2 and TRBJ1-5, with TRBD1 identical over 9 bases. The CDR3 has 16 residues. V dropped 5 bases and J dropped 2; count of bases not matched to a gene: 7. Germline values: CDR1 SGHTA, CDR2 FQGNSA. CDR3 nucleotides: TGTGCCAGCAGCCTACAGGGGGCTAGGGGCAATCAGCCCCAGCATTTT. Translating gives CASSLQGARGNQPQHF. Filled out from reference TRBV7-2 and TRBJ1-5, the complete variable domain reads GAGVSQSPSNKVTEKGKDVELRCDPISGHTALYWYRQSLGQGLEFLIYFQGNSAPDKSGLPSDRFSAERTGGSVSTLTIQRTQQEDSAVYLCASSLQGARGNQPQHFGDGTRLSIL.

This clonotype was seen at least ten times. The CDR3 sequence: CASSVDRLDEQYF. CDR3 DNA sequence: TGTGCCAGCAGCGTGGACAGGTTGGACGAGCAGTACTTC. The chain combines TRBV9 with TRBJ2-7; TRBD1 matches 7 bases. This CDR3 has 13 residues. CDR1 and CDR2 from the germline V gene are SGDLS and YYNGEE. V lost 2 bases to trimming and J lost 5 bases; unmatched junction nucleotides: 4. The complete variable domain, with remaining parts taken from reference TRBV9 and TRBJ2-7, reads DSGVTQTPKHLITATGQRVTLRCSPRSGDLSVYWYQQSLDQGLQFLIQYYNGEERAKGNILERFSAQQFPDLHSELNLSSLELGDSALYFCASSVDRLDEQYFGPGTRLTVT.